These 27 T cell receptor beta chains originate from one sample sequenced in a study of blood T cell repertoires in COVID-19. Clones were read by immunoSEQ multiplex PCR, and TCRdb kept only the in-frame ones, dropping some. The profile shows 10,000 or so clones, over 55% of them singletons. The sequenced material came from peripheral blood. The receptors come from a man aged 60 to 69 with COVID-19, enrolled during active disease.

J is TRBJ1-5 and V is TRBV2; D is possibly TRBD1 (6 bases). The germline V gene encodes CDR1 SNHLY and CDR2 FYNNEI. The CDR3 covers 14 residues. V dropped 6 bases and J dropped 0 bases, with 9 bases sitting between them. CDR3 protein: CASRDRYSNQPQHF. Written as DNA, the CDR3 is TGTGCCAGCAGGGACAGATATAGCAATCAGCCCCAGCATTTT.

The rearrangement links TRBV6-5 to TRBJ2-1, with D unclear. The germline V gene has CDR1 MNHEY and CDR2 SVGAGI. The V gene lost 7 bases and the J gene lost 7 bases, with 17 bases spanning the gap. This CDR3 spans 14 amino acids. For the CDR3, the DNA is TGTGCCAGCACAAAAACGGGTGTCTGGAATGAGCAGTTCTTC. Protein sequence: CASTKTGVWNEQFF.

The CDR3 here is CASSGGQGLGNSGANVLTF. The CDR3 DNA reads TGCGCCAGCAGCGGAGGACAGGGCCTGGGGAACTCTGGGGCCAACGTCCTGACTTTC. The chain carries TRBV5-1 and TRBJ2-6, with TRBD1 identical over 8 bases. J lost 0 bases, V lost 4 bases, and 12 bases had no gene match. The germline V gene has CDR1 SGHRS and CDR2 YFSETQ. This CDR3 is built from 19 residues.

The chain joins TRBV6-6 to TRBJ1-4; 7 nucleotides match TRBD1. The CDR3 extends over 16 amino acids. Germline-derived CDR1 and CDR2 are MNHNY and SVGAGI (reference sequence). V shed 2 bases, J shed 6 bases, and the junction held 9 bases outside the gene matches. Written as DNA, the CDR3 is TGTGCCAGCAGTTACCCTACAGGGGCCGTGGATGAAAAACTGTTTTTT. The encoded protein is CASSYPTGAVDEKLFF.

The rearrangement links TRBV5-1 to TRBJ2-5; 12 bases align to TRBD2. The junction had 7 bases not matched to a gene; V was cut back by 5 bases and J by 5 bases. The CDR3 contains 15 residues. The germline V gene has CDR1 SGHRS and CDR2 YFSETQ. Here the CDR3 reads CASRPSSGGVETQYF. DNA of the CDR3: TGCGCCAGCAGACCTTCTAGCGGGGGGGTTGAGACCCAGTACTTC.

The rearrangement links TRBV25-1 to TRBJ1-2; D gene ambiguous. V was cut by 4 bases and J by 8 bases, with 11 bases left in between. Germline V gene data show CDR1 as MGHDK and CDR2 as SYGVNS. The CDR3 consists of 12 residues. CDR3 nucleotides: TGTGCCAGCAGTGCGCGGGGAGTCGGCTACACCTTC. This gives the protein CASSARGVGYTF.

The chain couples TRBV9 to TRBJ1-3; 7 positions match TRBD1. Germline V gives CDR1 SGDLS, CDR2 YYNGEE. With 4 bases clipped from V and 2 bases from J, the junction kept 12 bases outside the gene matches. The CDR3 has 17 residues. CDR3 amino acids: CASSTWDSLETGNTIYF. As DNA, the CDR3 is TGTGCCAGCAGCACATGGGACAGCCTAGAAACTGGAAACACCATATATTTT.

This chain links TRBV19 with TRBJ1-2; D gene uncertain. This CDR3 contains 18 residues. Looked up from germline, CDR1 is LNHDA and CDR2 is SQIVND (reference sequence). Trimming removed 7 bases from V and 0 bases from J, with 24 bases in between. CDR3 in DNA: TGTGCCAGTAACCCTGCCCGGTTGGCAGGCTATACTAACTATGGCTACACCTTC. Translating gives CASNPARLAGYTNYGYTF.

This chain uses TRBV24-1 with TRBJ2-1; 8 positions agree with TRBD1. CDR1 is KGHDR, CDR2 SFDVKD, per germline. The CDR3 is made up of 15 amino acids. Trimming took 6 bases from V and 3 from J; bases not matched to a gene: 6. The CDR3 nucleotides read TGTGCCACCAGTATGACAGGGGCTGTCTACAATGAGCAGTTCTTC. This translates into CATSMTGAVYNEQFF.

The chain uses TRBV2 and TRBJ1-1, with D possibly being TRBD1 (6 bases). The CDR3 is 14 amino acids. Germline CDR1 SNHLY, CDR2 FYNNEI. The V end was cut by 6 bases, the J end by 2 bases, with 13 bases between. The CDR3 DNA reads TGTGCCAGCAGGTCCCGACAGGCTAACACTGAAGCTTTCTTT. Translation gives CASRSRQANTEAFF.

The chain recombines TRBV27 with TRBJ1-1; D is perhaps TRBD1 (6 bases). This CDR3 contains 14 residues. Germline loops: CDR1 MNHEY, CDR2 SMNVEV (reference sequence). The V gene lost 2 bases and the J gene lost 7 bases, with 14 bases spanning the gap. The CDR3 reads CASSLLGGEGEAFF. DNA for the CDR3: TGTGCCAGCAGTTTACTAGGGGGAGAGGGTGAAGCTTTCTTT.

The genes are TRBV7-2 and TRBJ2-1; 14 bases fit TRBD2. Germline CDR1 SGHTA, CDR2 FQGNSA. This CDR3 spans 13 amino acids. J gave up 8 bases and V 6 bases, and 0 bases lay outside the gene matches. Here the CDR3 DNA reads TGTGCCAGCAGGACTAGCGGGAGGGATGAGCAGTTCTTC. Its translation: CASRTSGRDEQFF. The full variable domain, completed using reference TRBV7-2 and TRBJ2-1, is GAGVSQSPSNKVTEKGKDVELRCDPISGHTALYWYRQSLGQGLEFLIYFQGNSAPDKSGLPSDRFSAERTGGSVSTLTIQRTQQEDSAVYLCASRTSGRDEQFFGPGTRLTVL.

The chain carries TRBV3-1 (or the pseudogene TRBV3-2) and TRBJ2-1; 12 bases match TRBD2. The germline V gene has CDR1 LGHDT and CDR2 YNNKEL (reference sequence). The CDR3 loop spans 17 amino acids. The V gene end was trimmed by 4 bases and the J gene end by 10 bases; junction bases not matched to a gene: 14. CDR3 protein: CASSRPPGLAGLREQFF. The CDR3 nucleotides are TGTGCCAGCAGCCGTCCACCGGGACTAGCGGGCCTGAGGGAGCAGTTCTTC.

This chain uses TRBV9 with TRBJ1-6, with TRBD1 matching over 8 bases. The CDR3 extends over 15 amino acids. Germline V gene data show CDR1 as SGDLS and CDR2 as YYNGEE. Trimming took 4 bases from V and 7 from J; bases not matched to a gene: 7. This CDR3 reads CASSTGQGGNSPLHF. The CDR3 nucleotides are TGTGCCAGCAGCACAGGACAGGGTGGCAATTCACCCCTCCACTTT.

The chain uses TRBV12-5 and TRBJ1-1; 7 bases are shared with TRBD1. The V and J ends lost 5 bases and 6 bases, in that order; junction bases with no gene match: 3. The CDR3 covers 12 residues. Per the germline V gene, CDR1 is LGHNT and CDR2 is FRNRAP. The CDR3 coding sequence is TGTGCTAGTGGTAAAGGGACAGCTGAAGCTTTCTTT. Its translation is CASGKGTAEAFF.

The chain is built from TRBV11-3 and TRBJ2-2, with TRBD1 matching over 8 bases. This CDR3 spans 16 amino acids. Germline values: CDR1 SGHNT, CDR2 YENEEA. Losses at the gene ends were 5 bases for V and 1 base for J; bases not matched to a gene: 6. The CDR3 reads CASSIRGQGNTGELFF. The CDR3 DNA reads TGTGCCAGCAGCATACGCGGACAGGGGAACACCGGGGAGCTGTTTTTT.

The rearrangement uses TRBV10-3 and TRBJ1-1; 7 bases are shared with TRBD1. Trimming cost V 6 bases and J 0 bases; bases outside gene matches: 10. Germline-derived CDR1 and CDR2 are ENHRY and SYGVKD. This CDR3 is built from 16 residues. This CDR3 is CAIRDSPGQMNTEAFF. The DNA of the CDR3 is TGTGCCATCAGAGACAGCCCGGGACAGATGAACACTGAAGCTTTCTTT.

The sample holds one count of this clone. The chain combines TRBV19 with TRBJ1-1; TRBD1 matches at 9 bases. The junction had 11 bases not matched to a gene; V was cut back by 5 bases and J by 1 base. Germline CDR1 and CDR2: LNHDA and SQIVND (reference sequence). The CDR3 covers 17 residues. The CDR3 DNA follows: TGTGCCAGTAGTCTATACTCCGGGGGACAGGGGAACACTGAAGCTTTCTTT. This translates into CASSLYSGGQGNTEAFF.

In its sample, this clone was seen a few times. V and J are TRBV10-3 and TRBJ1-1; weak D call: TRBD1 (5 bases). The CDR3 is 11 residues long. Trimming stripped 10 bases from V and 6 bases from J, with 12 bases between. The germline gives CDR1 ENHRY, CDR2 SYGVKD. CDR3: CATEDKSEAFF. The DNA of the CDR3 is TGTGCCACCGAGGACAAGTCTGAAGCTTTCTTT.

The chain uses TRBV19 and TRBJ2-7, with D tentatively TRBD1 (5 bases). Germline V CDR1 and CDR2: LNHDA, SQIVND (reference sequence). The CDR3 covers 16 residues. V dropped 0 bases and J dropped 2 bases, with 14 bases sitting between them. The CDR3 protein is CASSIDLSAGTYEQYV. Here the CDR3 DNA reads TGTGCCAGTAGTATAGATCTATCGGCAGGGACCTACGAGCAGTACGTC.

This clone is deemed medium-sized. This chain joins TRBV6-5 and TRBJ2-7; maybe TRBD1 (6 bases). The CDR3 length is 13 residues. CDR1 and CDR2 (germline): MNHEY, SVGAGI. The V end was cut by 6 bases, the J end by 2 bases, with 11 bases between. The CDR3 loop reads CASRRTVTYEQYF. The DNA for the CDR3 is TGTGCCAGCAGGAGGACAGTAACCTACGAGCAGTACTTC.

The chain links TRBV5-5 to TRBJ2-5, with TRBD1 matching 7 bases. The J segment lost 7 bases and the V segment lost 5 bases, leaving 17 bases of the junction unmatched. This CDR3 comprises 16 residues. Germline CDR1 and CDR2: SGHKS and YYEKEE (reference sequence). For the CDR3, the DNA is TGTGCCAGCAGATCTTTTTCCGGGACAGCAAGCGGGACCCAGTACTTC. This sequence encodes CASRSFSGTASGTQYF.

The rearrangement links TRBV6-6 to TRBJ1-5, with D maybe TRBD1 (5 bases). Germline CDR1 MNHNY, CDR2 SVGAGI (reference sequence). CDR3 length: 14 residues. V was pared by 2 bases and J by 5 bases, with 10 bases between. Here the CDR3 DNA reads TGTGCCAGCAGTTACGCCAGGGTGGATCAGCCCCAGCATTTT. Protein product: CASSYARVDQPQHF.

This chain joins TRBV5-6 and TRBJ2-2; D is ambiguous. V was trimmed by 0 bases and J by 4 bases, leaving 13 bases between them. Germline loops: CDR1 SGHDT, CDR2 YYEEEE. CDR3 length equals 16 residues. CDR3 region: CASSLVSVAATGELFF. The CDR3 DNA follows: TGTGCCAGCAGCTTGGTTTCAGTCGCCGCCACCGGGGAGCTGTTTTTT.

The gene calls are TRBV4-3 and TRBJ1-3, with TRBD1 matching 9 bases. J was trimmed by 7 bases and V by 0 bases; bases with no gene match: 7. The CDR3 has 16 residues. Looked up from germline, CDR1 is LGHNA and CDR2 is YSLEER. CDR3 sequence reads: CASSQELNRGPNTIYF. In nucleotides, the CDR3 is TGCGCCAGCAGCCAAGAGTTGAACAGGGGGCCGAACACCATATATTTT.

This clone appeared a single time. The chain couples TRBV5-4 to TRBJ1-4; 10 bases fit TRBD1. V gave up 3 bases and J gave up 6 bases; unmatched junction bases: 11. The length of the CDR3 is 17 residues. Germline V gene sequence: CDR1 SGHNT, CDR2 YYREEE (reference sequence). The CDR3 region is CASSSRTRDRGYEKLFF. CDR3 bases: TGTGCCAGCAGCTCTAGAACCCGGGACAGGGGATATGAAAAACTGTTTTTT.

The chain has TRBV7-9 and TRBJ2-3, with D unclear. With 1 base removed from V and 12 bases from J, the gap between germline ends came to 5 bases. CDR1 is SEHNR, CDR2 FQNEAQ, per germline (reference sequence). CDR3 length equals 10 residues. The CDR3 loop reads CASSLGAQYF. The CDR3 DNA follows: TGTGCCAGCAGCTTAGGAGCCCAGTATTTT.